The next 9 T cell receptor beta chains were all read from a single sample in a study of early T cells in non-severe SARS-CoV-2 infection. TCRdb redid the calling of the 5' RACE reads with MiXCR, one entry per CDR3 protein. Counted here are roughly 75,000 distinct CDR3 sequences, around a tenth occurring once; the ten biggest clones make up roughly 4.8%. Sample: whole blood. These receptor sequences come from an adult who was a healthcare worker with PCR-confirmed SARS-CoV-2 infection or an uninfected control (not recorded which).

This clonotype turned up a few times. V and J are TRBV14 and TRBJ2-5; 8 bases are a match to TRBD2. Losses at the gene ends were 2 bases for V and 7 bases for J; bases not matched to a gene: 6. Germline V gene sequence: CDR1 SGHDN, CDR2 FVKESK. The CDR3 loop spans 14 amino acids. The DNA of the CDR3 is TGTGCCAGCAGCCAAAGCGGGAGTATCGTGACCCAGTACTTC. Its protein is CASSQSGSIVTQYF.

This clonotype was seen repeatedly, ten times or more. This chain connects TRBV27 to TRBJ2-3; D gene unclear. The CDR3 has 14 residues. Germline CDR1 MNHEY, CDR2 SMNVEV (reference sequence). The V end lost 2 bases, the J end lost 4 bases, and 10 bases lay between the germline ends. The CDR3 loop is CASSLSLVADTQYF. In DNA form, the CDR3 reads TGTGCCAGCAGTTTAAGCTTAGTGGCAGATACGCAGTATTTT.

In this sample, this clonotype turned up a few times. The gene calls are TRBV24-1 and TRBJ2-5, with 13 bases lining up with TRBD2. After removal of 9 bases from V and 5 bases from J, the junction contained 8 bases not matched to a gene. The CDR3 spans 15 residues. Germline-derived CDR1 and CDR2 are KGHDR and SFDVKD. This CDR3 is CATGPGTSGTETQYF. The CDR3 DNA follows: TGTGCCACCGGACCCGGGACTAGCGGGACGGAGACCCAGTACTTC.

Many counts were recorded for this clonotype. V is TRBV7-9 and J is TRBJ2-5, with D possibly TRBD2 on 5 matching bases. This CDR3 is 18 amino acids long. Germline V gene sequence: CDR1 SEHNR, CDR2 FQNEAQ (reference sequence). Trimming took off 5 bases at V and 4 bases at J, with 26 bases between the two ends. In nucleotides, the CDR3 is TGTGCCAGCAGCCCCGGGGTAGCTAGTAACAGCCGCCGAGAGACCCAGTACTTC. Its translation is CASSPGVASNSRRETQYF.

This clonotype has a handful of counts. The chain links TRBV2 to TRBJ2-1, with D maybe TRBD2 (5 bases). The V gene's germline CDR1 is SNHLY and CDR2 FYNNEI. The CDR3 loop spans 14 amino acids. Trimming shortened V by 8 bases and J by 9 bases, and 20 bases separated the two germline ends. The CDR3 region has the DNA TGTGCCAGCCCTTCGGGCGGCCCCCGGGGTGAGCAGTTCTTC. Amino acid sequence: CASPSGGPRGEQFF. Drawing the rest from reference TRBV2 and TRBJ2-1, the complete variable domain is EPEVTQTPSHQVTQMGQEVILRCVPISNHLYFYWYRQILGQKVEFLVSFYNNEISEKSEIFDDQFSVERPDGSNFTLKIRSTKLEDSAMYFCASPSGGPRGEQFFGPGTRLTVL.

This clonotype was seen at least ten times. This chain joins TRBV12-3 or TRBV12-4 and TRBJ2-7; D is possibly TRBD1 or TRBD2 (6 bases each). V was shortened by 7 bases and J by 0 bases, with 13 bases between the two germline ends. The CDR3 consists of 14 residues. The CDR3 reads CASTLGGNSYEQYF. In nucleotides, the CDR3 is TGTGCCAGCACCCTAGGGGGGAACTCCTACGAGCAGTACTTC.

The CDR3 loop is CSAGQGNYEQYF. As DNA, the CDR3 is TGCAGCGCTGGACAGGGAAACTACGAGCAGTACTTC. The chain employs TRBV29-1 and TRBJ2-7; 8 bases agree with TRBD1. The V gene end was trimmed by 7 bases and the J gene end by 3 bases; junction bases not matched to a gene: 5. The germline CDR1 and CDR2 sequences are SQVTM and ANQGSEA. The CDR3 runs 12 residues.

The genes are TRBV27 and TRBJ2-5; D not resolved. The CDR3 loop spans 11 amino acids. Trimming took 4 bases from V and 7 from J, leaving 7 bases between them. The germline CDR1 and CDR2 sequences are MNHEY and SMNVEV (reference sequence). The CDR3, as DNA: TGTGCCAGCAGTTGGGCAGGGACCCAGTACTTC. Translated, it gives CASSWAGTQYF.

This chain joins TRBV20-1 and TRBJ1-5; D not resolved. CDR1 is DFQATT, CDR2 SNEGSKA, per germline (reference sequence). This CDR3 spans 13 amino acids. V was pared by 2 bases and J by 4 bases, with 9 bases between. The CDR3 loop reads CSARLRVNQPQHF. CDR3 bases: TGCAGTGCTAGACTAAGGGTTAATCAGCCCCAGCATTTT.